The 28 T cell receptor beta chains reported below all come from one sample, sequenced in a study of T cells in Graves' hyperthyroidism and ophthalmopathy. Amplification of TCR beta CDR3 regions used RNA as the template. Primed by the HTBI set, a first-round RT-PCR was run on the TCR CDR3. TCRdb fed the multiplex PCR reads into MiXCR, producing one record per CDR3 protein. This sample yields fewer than 650,000 distinct CDR3 sequences, of which roughly 15% are seen a single time; around 4.5% belongs to the top ten. The sequenced sample was blood. These receptors were collected from a middle-aged woman with Graves' ophthalmopathy.

This clonotype appeared many times. This chain links TRBV27 with TRBJ1-1; maybe TRBD1 (5 bases). Trimming removed 5 bases at V and 1 base at J, with 11 bases between. Germline V CDR1 and CDR2: MNHEY, SMNVEV (reference sequence). This CDR3 region has 14 residues. The DNA of the CDR3 is TGTGCCAGCAGTACAGGCCTGGGGAACACTGAAGCTTTCTTT. This encodes CASSTGLGNTEAFF.

Ten or more counts support this clonotype. The V gene is TRBV28, the J gene TRBJ1-1; D may be TRBD1 (6 bases). The CDR3 totals 15 residues. V lost 6 bases and J lost 5, with 19 bases in between. The germline V gene encodes CDR1 MDHEN and CDR2 SYDVKM. CDR3 in amino acids: CASSPGRAGETEAFF. The DNA of the CDR3 is TGTGCCAGCAGCCCTGGGAGGGCAGGGGAAACTGAAGCTTTCTTT.

This clonotype has at least ten counts. CDR3 sequence reads: CASSLVPAGVSYEQYF. The CDR3 coding sequence is TGTGCCAGCAGCTTGGTTCCAGCGGGAGTGTCCTACGAGCAGTACTTC. The rearrangement links TRBV5-6 to TRBJ2-7; 8 bases agree with TRBD2. This CDR3 has 16 residues. Germline values: CDR1 SGHDT, CDR2 YYEEEE. V lost 0 bases to trimming and J lost 1 base; unmatched junction nucleotides: 6.

This clonotype was detected many times. The rearrangement joins TRBV20-1 to TRBJ2-5; D is unresolved. CDR3 size: 15 residues. In germline, CDR1 is DFQATT, CDR2 SNEGSKA (reference sequence). V was trimmed by 0 bases and J by 5 bases, leaving 16 bases between them. CDR3 region: CSARDPYSYRETQYF. As DNA, the CDR3 is TGCAGTGCTAGAGATCCGTACAGCTACCGGGAGACCCAGTACTTC.

There are many counts of this clonotype. This sequence joins TRBV2 and TRBJ2-1, with D perhaps given as TRBD1 or TRBD2 (5 bases each). The CDR3 contains 15 residues. The ends were cut back, 6 bases at V and 0 bases at J, with 12 bases in the middle. Germline V CDR1 and CDR2: SNHLY, FYNNEI. CDR3 loop: CASRIFGGSYNEQFF. CDR3 DNA sequence: TGTGCCAGCAGGATCTTTGGGGGCTCCTACAATGAGCAGTTCTTC. The full variable domain, completed using reference TRBV2 and TRBJ2-1, is EPEVTQTPSHQVTQMGQEVILRCVPISNHLYFYWYRQILGQKVEFLVSFYNNEISEKSEIFDDQFSVERPDGSNFTLKIRSTKLEDSAMYFCASRIFGGSYNEQFFGPGTRLTVL.

This clonotype appeared many times. The chain combines TRBV20-1 with TRBJ2-3; 8 bases match TRBD2. V shed 0 bases, J shed 3 bases, and the junction held 5 bases outside the gene matches. Germline values: CDR1 DFQATT, CDR2 SNEGSKA (reference sequence). This CDR3 has 15 amino acids. The CDR3 sequence: CSARDPAGETDTQYF. The CDR3 DNA is TGCAGTGCTAGAGACCCAGCGGGAGAGACAGATACGCAGTATTTT.

This chain joins TRBV4-3 and TRBJ1-2, with unresolved D. The CDR3 runs to 14 residues. The ends were cut back, 3 bases at V and 3 bases at J, with 11 bases in the middle. Germline V lookup: CDR1 LGHNA, CDR2 YSLEER. CDR3 sequence reads: CASSQFWGDYGYTF. The CDR3 bases are TGCGCCAGCAGCCAGTTCTGGGGTGACTATGGCTACACCTTC.

This chain connects TRBV12-3 or TRBV12-4 to TRBJ2-2; 10 nucleotides agree with TRBD2. The CDR3 runs 15 residues. V gave up 6 bases and J gave up 5 bases; unmatched junction bases: 6. CDR3 nucleotide sequence: TGTGCCAGCAGAGGACTAGCGGCCCTTACCGGGGAGCTGTTTTTT. Its translation: CASRGLAALTGELFF.

V usage is TRBV6-2 or TRBV6-3 and J usage is TRBJ2-2; the D gene is possibly TRBD2 (5 bases). The CDR3 sequence is 15 residues long. The V and J ends lost 8 bases and 4 bases respectively, with 17 bases between them. The germline CDR1 and CDR2 sequences are MNHEY and SVGEGT. The CDR3 nucleotides read TGTGCCAGCTTATTAGTGGTTGCGGGCACCGGGGAGCTGTTTTTT. It specifies CASLLVVAGTGELFF.

This clonotype was counted only a few times. V usage is TRBV27 and J usage is TRBJ2-1, with D perhaps TRBD1 (6 bases). CDR1 MNHEY and CDR2 SMNVEV come from the germline V gene (reference sequence). The CDR3 loop spans 15 amino acids. Between the trimmed V and J ends, which lost 5 bases and 7 bases, there was a span of 18 bases. For the CDR3, the DNA is TGTGCCAGCAGTCCTATCAGGGGATTGATAAATGAGCAGTTCTTC. Encoded protein: CASSPIRGLINEQFF.

This clonotype was seen repeatedly, ten times or more. The chain links TRBV6-1 to TRBJ2-7, with 10 nucleotides matching TRBD1. V shed 5 bases and J 2 bases; nucleotides not matched to a gene: 6. CDR1 and CDR2 (germline): MNHNS, SASEGT. The CDR3 extends over 15 amino acids. CDR3: CASSTGDRGTYEQYF. The DNA of the CDR3 is TGTGCCAGCAGTACCGGGGACAGGGGAACCTACGAGCAGTACTTC.

J is TRBJ2-5 and V is TRBV28; 13 bases align to TRBD2. Trimming cost V 6 bases and J 4 bases; bases outside gene matches: 8. The germline V gene has CDR1 MDHEN and CDR2 SYDVKM. The CDR3 covers 16 residues. The CDR3 DNA reads as TGTGCCAGCAGCTCGGGACTAGCGGGATCGGGAGAGACCCAGTACTTC. Amino acid sequence: CASSSGLAGSGETQYF.

This clonotype was detected many times. The chain links TRBV10-1 to TRBJ1-1, with a weak D call TRBD1 (6 bases). CDR3 length: 13 amino acids. Trimming removed 10 bases at V and 1 base at J, with 13 bases between. Germline-derived CDR1 and CDR2 are WNHNN and SYGVQD (reference sequence). This CDR3 is CATRRGTNTEAFF. In DNA form, the CDR3 reads TGCGCCACCCGGAGGGGGACGAACACTGAAGCTTTCTTT.

There are many counts of this clonotype. The V and J genes are TRBV7-3 and TRBJ2-5; 8 positions match TRBD2. This CDR3 is 15 amino acids long. V trimming: 2 bases; J trimming: 1 base; junction bases outside the gene matches: 3. Germline V gene lookup returns CDR1 SGHTA and CDR2 FQGTGA. CDR3 sequence: CASSLGTRAQETQYF. The CDR3 nucleotides read TGTGCCAGCAGCTTAGGGACTAGAGCCCAAGAGACCCAGTACTTC.

The rearrangement uses TRBV5-4 and TRBJ2-7; 10 positions match TRBD2. Germline CDR1 SGHNT, CDR2 YYREEE (reference sequence). This CDR3 comprises 17 residues. After removal of 0 bases from V and 0 bases from J, the junction contained 6 bases not matched to a gene. In nucleotides, the CDR3 is TGTGCCAGCAGCTTGGCACTAGCGGGACTGGGCTCCTACGAGCAGTACTTC. It encodes CASSLALAGLGSYEQYF.

There are many counts of this clonotype. The genes are TRBV6-1 and TRBJ1-1; D uncertain. CDR3 size: 13 residues. With 6 bases removed from V and 1 base from J, the gap between germline ends came to 9 bases. Looked up from germline, CDR1 is MNHNS and CDR2 is SASEGT. The chain's CDR3 is CASSRIQNTEAFF. In DNA form, the CDR3 reads TGTGCCAGCAGCCGCATACAGAACACTGAAGCTTTCTTT.

This clonotype was counted at least ten times. This chain uses TRBV30 with TRBJ1-3; D is possibly TRBD1 (5 bases). CDR3 length: 16 amino acids. The germline CDR1 and CDR2 sequences are GTSNPN and SVGIG (reference sequence). V was pared by 3 bases and J by 0 bases, with 15 bases between. The CDR3 region has the DNA TGTGCCTGGAGCCCAGGGACTCTCGGCTCTGGAAACACCATATATTTT. Translated: CAWSPGTLGSGNTIYF.

V usage is TRBV15 and J usage is TRBJ1-3; D ambiguous. Germline V gives CDR1 LNHNV, CDR2 YYDKDF (reference sequence). Trimming removed 4 bases at V and 0 bases at J, with 7 bases between. The CDR3 loop spans 14 amino acids. The CDR3 here is CATSTPSSGNTIYF. The CDR3 DNA reads TGTGCCACCAGCACCCCGAGCTCTGGAAACACCATATATTTT.

This clonotype was observed at least ten times. V and J are TRBV7-3 and TRBJ2-7; 12 bases align to TRBD2. The CDR3 covers 15 residues. Germline-derived CDR1 and CDR2 are SGHTA and FQGTGA. The V and J ends lost 0 bases and 6 bases, in that order; junction bases with no gene match: 3. The CDR3 loop reads CASSLTRLAGVEQYF. In DNA form, the CDR3 reads TGTGCCAGCAGCTTAACGCGACTAGCGGGAGTCGAGCAGTACTTC.

At least ten counts were recorded for this clonotype. The chain recombines TRBV12-3 or TRBV12-4 with TRBJ2-7; TRBD2 aligns across 9 bases. V dropped 7 bases and J dropped 4; count of bases not matched to a gene: 5. This CDR3 spans 13 amino acids. CDR3 DNA: TGTGCCAGCACGGATAGCGGGAGTTACGAGCAGTACTTC. It encodes CASTDSGSYEQYF.

This clonotype was recorded many times. The chain links TRBV5-1 to TRBJ1-5; no clear D gene. From germline, CDR1 is SGHRS and CDR2 YFSETQ. V shed 4 bases and J shed 6 bases, with 14 bases lying between them. The CDR3 contains 14 residues. Written as DNA, the CDR3 is TGCGCCAGCAGCCCTCAGGTGGGAGGTCAGCCCCAGCATTTT. This encodes CASSPQVGGQPQHF.

At least ten counts were recorded for this clonotype. The chain links TRBV7-6 to TRBJ1-1, with D unresolved. CDR3 length: 14 residues. Germline lookup yields CDR1 SGHVS and CDR2 FNYEAQ. Trimming took off 5 bases at V and 2 bases at J, with 12 bases between the two ends. The CDR3 DNA reads TGTGCCAGCAGCCCGCGGAACGCCAACACTGAAGCTTTCTTT. This gives the protein CASSPRNANTEAFF. Supplemented by reference TRBV7-6 and TRBJ1-1, the full variable domain reads GAGVSQSPRYKVTKRGQDVALRCDPISGHVSLYWYRQALGQGPEFLTYFNYEAQQDKSGLPNDRFSAERPEGSISTLTIQRTEQRDSAMYRCASSPRNANTEAFFGQGTRLTVV.

Ten or more counts support this clonotype. V is TRBV27 and J is TRBJ2-2; D perhaps matches TRBD2 (6 bases). CDR1 is MNHEY, CDR2 SMNVEV, per germline (reference sequence). The CDR3 is made up of 15 amino acids. V lost 10 bases and J 4 bases, leaving 19 bases between the germline ends. The CDR3 DNA is TGTGCCACCAGATCCCGGGAGACGGTCACCGGGGAGCTGTTTTTT. Residues: CATRSRETVTGELFF.

The chain uses TRBV6-5 and TRBJ1-2, with D unresolved. V lost 4 bases to trimming and J lost 6 bases, with 15 bases between them. The CDR3 has 14 residues. Germline lookup yields CDR1 MNHEY and CDR2 SVGAGI. CDR3 loop: CASSFQSPNHGYTF. CDR3 sequence (DNA): TGTGCCAGCAGTTTTCAGTCACCCAACCATGGCTACACCTTC.

This clonotype has ten or more counts. The chain employs TRBV7-8 and TRBJ2-2, with TRBD2 matching 7 bases. The J segment lost 4 bases and the V segment lost 3 bases, leaving 2 bases of the junction unmatched. CDR3 length: 14 residues. Germline values: CDR1 SGHVS, CDR2 FQNEAQ. The CDR3 bases are TGTGCCAGCAGCTTTCGGGGGGTCACCGGGGAGCTGTTTTTT. Translation gives CASSFRGVTGELFF.

This clonotype was counted many times. This chain connects TRBV7-2 to TRBJ1-2, with no clear D. CDR3 size: 16 residues. The V end was cut by 5 bases, the J end by 7 bases, with 23 bases between. Per the germline V gene, CDR1 is SGHTA and CDR2 is FQGNSA. This CDR3 is CASSPRQNILQSGYTF. The DNA for the CDR3 is TGTGCCAGCAGCCCAAGACAAAATATACTACAGTCTGGCTACACCTTC.

This clonotype appeared a few times. This rearrangement joins TRBV20-1 to TRBJ2-4; 7 bases match TRBD2. Germline loops: CDR1 DFQATT, CDR2 SNEGSKA (reference sequence). CDR3 size: 17 residues. V trimming: 2 bases; J trimming: 0 bases; junction bases outside the gene matches: 10. The CDR3 is CSARREDGFLAKNIQYF. CDR3 coding DNA: TGCAGTGCTAGACGGGAGGACGGGTTCCTAGCCAAAAACATTCAGTACTTC.

This clonotype showed up many times. CDR3 sequence (DNA): TGTGCCAGCAGTTACTCGCTACATCAGCCCCAGCATTTT. It specifies CASSYSLHQPQHF. The chain joins TRBV6-2 or TRBV6-3 to TRBJ1-5; D not certain. CDR1 is MNHEY, CDR2 SVGEGT, per germline. V lost 0 bases, J lost 5 bases, and 5 bases lay in between. This CDR3 contains 13 residues.